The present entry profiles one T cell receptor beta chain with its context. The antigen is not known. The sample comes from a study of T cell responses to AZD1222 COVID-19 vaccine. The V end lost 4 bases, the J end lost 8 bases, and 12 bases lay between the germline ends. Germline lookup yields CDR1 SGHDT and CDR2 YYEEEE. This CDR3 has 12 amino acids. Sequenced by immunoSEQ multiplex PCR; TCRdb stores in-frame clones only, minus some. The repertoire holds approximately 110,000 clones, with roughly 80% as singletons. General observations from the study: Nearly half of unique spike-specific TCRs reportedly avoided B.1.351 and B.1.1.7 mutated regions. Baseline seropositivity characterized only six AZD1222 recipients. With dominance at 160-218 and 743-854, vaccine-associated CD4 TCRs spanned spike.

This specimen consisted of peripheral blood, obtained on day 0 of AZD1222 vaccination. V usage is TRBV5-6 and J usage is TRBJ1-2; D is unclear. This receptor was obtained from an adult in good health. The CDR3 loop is CASSRGPRGYTF. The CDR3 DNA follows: TGTGCCAGCAGCCGTGGACCTCGGGGCTACACCTTC.